These 21 T cell receptor beta chains share one sample of origin, sequenced in a study of vaccination and CD4 T cells after COVID-19. For these receptors, no antigen is known. At the Johns Hopkins FTIC core, DNA taken from cultured CD4+ T cells was sequenced by way of the Oncomine TCR Beta short-read assay. MiXCR was run by TCRdb on the PCR reads, yielding one entry per CDR3 protein. The sample contains 10,000 or so distinct CDR3 sequences, roughly three fifths of which appear only once. The treatment is: roughly 11-day PBMC culture with coronavirus spike peptide pools or control peptides (ViraFEST assay). Sequenced sample: CD4+ T cells from blood, cultured in vitro. These receptors were collected from a human donor who had recovered from COVID-19.

V gene TRBV20-1 combines with J gene TRBJ1-4; TRBD1 might be the D (5 bases). Trimming removed 0 bases at V and 8 bases at J, with 16 bases between. CDR1 and CDR2 (germline): DFQATT, SNEGSKA (reference sequence). This CDR3 region has 15 residues. This CDR3 is CSARDPRAGREKLFF. Written as DNA, the CDR3 is TGCAGTGCTAGAGATCCCAGGGCGGGAAGGGAAAAACTGTTTTTT.

The V and J genes are TRBV19 and TRBJ1-2, with D perhaps matching TRBD1 (5 bases). Germline CDR1 and CDR2: LNHDA and SQIVND (reference sequence). V lost 5 bases, J lost 8 bases, and 21 bases lay in between. There are 15 residues in the CDR3. The CDR3 is CASSGRDRFEEGYTF. Written as DNA, the CDR3 is TGTGCCAGTAGTGGCCGGGACCGCTTTGAGGAGGGCTACACCTTC.

This clonotype was found a few times. The V and J genes are TRBV6-1 and TRBJ1-3; D perhaps matches TRBD1 (5 bases). V gave up 6 bases and J gave up 0 bases, with 12 bases separating them. This CDR3 is built from 15 residues. Germline-derived CDR1 and CDR2 are MNHNS and SASEGT. The CDR3 here is CASSPGLDSGNTIYF. The CDR3 nucleotides are TGTGCCAGCAGCCCGGGACTTGACTCTGGAAACACCATATATTTT.

This clonotype was counted only a few times. This chain connects TRBV6-2 or TRBV6-3 to TRBJ1-2; 8 nucleotides match TRBD1. V shed 6 bases and J 5 bases; nucleotides not matched to a gene: 5. The CDR3 is 13 amino acids. Germline CDR1 MNHEY, CDR2 SVGEGT. The CDR3, as DNA: TGTGCCAGCAGGATGACAGGGGAATATGGCTACACCTTC. Translated: CASRMTGEYGYTF.

The chain uses TRBV20-1 and TRBJ2-1; 10 bases are a match to TRBD2. CDR1 DFQATT and CDR2 SNEGSKA come from the germline V gene (reference sequence). The CDR3 runs 13 residues. V was clipped by 2 bases and J by 6 bases; unmatched bases: 1. This CDR3 reads CSARTSGTNEQFF. For the CDR3, the DNA is TGCAGTGCTAGAACTAGCGGGACCAATGAGCAGTTCTTC.

This chain connects TRBV7-2 to TRBJ2-5; D might be TRBD2 (5 bases). Germline values: CDR1 SGHTA, CDR2 FQGNSA. Trimming removed 5 bases at V and 5 bases at J, with 18 bases between. The CDR3 has 15 residues. The CDR3 coding sequence is TGTGCCAGCAGCAGCCAGCCGCAGCCGGGGGAGACCCAGTACTTC. It yields the protein CASSSQPQPGETQYF.

The chain links TRBV20-1 to TRBJ2-1, with D perhaps matching TRBD1 (5 bases). CDR3 length equals 14 residues. Trimming cost V 1 base and J 2 bases, with 9 bases left between them. Germline assignment: CDR1 DFQATT and CDR2 SNEGSKA (reference sequence). The DNA of the CDR3 is TGCAGTGCTAGAGTCAGGGTCGCCTACAATGAGCAGTTCTTC. This encodes CSARVRVAYNEQFF.

The chain has TRBV6-5 and TRBJ2-3, with 8 bases matching TRBD2. This CDR3 comprises 16 residues. The V gene end was trimmed by 0 bases and the J gene end by 3 bases; junction bases not matched to a gene: 5. The V gene's germline CDR1 is MNHEY and CDR2 SVGAGI. The CDR3 coding sequence is TGTGCCAGCAGTTACTCGAGCGGGAGAAGGACAGATACGCAGTATTTT. Protein: CASSYSSGRRTDTQYF.

This sequence joins TRBV20-1 and TRBJ2-1, with TRBD2 identical over 7 bases. The DNA end favors TRBJ2-7, so the J call may be wrong. The V gene's germline CDR1 is DFQATT and CDR2 SNEGSKA (reference sequence). CDR3 length: 13 amino acids. CDR3 DNA: TGCAGTGCTGGATCCGCGGGAGAGGGCGAGCAGTACTTC. Protein product: CSAGSAGEGEQYF.

The rearrangement links TRBV18 to TRBJ1-1; D may be TRBD1 (6 bases). Germline V gene lookup returns CDR1 KGHSH and CDR2 LQKENI. Trimming removed 1 base from V and 10 bases from J, with 13 bases in between. The length of the CDR3 is 13 residues. CDR3 region: CASSPLMAQGAFF. Here the CDR3 DNA reads TGTGCCAGCTCACCACTTATGGCACAGGGAGCTTTCTTT.

This clonotype was seen a few times. The J gene is TRBJ2-3, the V gene TRBV20-1; 9 positions agree with TRBD2. The germline V gene encodes CDR1 DFQATT and CDR2 SNEGSKA (reference sequence). V lost 1 base, J lost 6 bases, and 5 bases stayed unmatched. This CDR3 contains 14 residues. CDR3 DNA: TGCAGTGCTAGAGTTGTGCTAGCGGGGGATACGCAGTATTTT. This translates into CSARVVLAGDTQYF.

The chain uses TRBV7-9 and TRBJ1-1, with D possibly matching TRBD1 (6 bases). Germline V gene data show CDR1 as SEHNR and CDR2 as FQNEAQ (reference sequence). This CDR3 has 17 residues. V was trimmed by 4 bases and J by 1 base, leaving 19 bases between them. The CDR3 loop reads CASSSPRGGYENTEAFF. DNA of the CDR3: TGTGCCAGCAGCTCGCCGAGGGGGGGCTACGAGAACACTGAAGCTTTCTTT.

V and J are TRBV6-1 and TRBJ1-6; D unresolved. From germline, CDR1 is MNHNS and CDR2 SASEGT. The V and J ends lost 7 bases and 11 bases respectively, with 15 bases between them. The CDR3 loop spans 13 amino acids. In nucleotides, the CDR3 is TGTGCCAGCAAGGTTCAGGATTTGACACCCCTCCACTTT. Translating it yields CASKVQDLTPLHF.

The V call is TRBV19, the J call TRBJ2-5, with 7 bases identical to TRBD2. V was clipped by 8 bases and J by 1 base; unmatched bases: 1. This CDR3 comprises 12 residues. Germline loops: CDR1 LNHDA, CDR2 SQIVND (reference sequence). The CDR3: CASGRAQETQYF. The CDR3 nucleotides read TGTGCCAGTGGGAGGGCCCAAGAGACCCAGTACTTC.

The chain uses TRBV2 and TRBJ1-5; TRBD1 aligns across 7 bases. CDR3 length: 15 amino acids. Germline V gene lookup returns CDR1 SNHLY and CDR2 FYNNEI. With 6 bases clipped from V and 5 bases from J, the junction kept 10 bases outside the gene matches. The CDR3 nucleotides are TGTGCCAGCAGAAGGGGGGGACAGAGGGATCAGCCCCAGCATTTT. Its translation: CASRRGGQRDQPQHF.

The gene calls are TRBV6-1 and TRBJ2-5; 8 bases match TRBD1. V lost 6 bases to trimming and J lost 12 bases; unmatched junction nucleotides: 12. This CDR3 comprises 13 residues. The germline gives CDR1 MNHNS, CDR2 SASEGT. CDR3 coding DNA: TGTGCCAGCAGCCCTGGGGCGGACAGGGCGAAGTACTTC. Encoded protein: CASSPGADRAKYF.

This clonotype is labeled large. The V call is TRBV7-9, the J call TRBJ2-5; 9 nucleotides align to TRBD2. Per germline, CDR1 SEHNR and CDR2 FQNEAQ (reference sequence). V dropped 5 bases and J dropped 5; count of bases not matched to a gene: 9. The CDR3 runs to 15 residues. For the CDR3, the DNA is TGTGCCAGCAGCATCTCCCTAGCGGGAAGGGAGACCCAGTACTTC. It is translated as CASSISLAGRETQYF.

This clonotype was counted once. The chain couples TRBV6-1 to TRBJ1-1, with TRBD1 matching over 7 bases. V lost 7 bases to trimming and J lost 4 bases; unmatched junction nucleotides: 15. Looked up from germline, CDR1 is MNHNS and CDR2 is SASEGT. The CDR3 is 16 residues long. The CDR3 DNA is TGTGCCAGCATGGGTGAGACGACAGGGTCATTCACTGAAGCTTTCTTT. Its translation: CASMGETTGSFTEAFF.

The chain's CDR3 is CASSLMQGGSSGANVLTF. The CDR3 nucleotides read TGTGCCAGCAGTTTAATGCAGGGGGGAAGCTCTGGGGCCAACGTCCTGACTTTC. This chain uses TRBV28 with TRBJ2-6, with a possible D match to TRBD1 (7 bases). V lost 2 bases, J lost 0 bases, and 14 bases lay in between. CDR3 size: 18 residues. Germline CDR1 is MDHEN and CDR2 is SYDVKM.

DNA for the CDR3: TGTGCCAGCAGTCGGCAGGGGCCACAGTTCTTC. Translating it yields CASSRQGPQFF. The rearrangement links TRBV6-2 or TRBV6-3 to TRBJ2-1; D perhaps matches TRBD1 (6 bases). Per the germline V gene, CDR1 is MNHEY and CDR2 is SVGEGT. The CDR3 contains 11 residues. Trimming shortened V by 5 bases and J by 13 bases, and 12 bases separated the two germline ends.

In DNA, the CDR3 is TGTGCCACCAGTGATGGGACTAGCGGGAGGTCCTACAATGAGCAGTTCTTC. It specifies CATSDGTSGRSYNEQFF. This chain links TRBV24-1 with TRBJ2-1, with TRBD2 matching over 15 bases. CDR3 length: 17 amino acids. Germline lookup yields CDR1 KGHDR and CDR2 SFDVKD. Trimming took 3 bases from V and 1 from J; bases not matched to a gene: 0.